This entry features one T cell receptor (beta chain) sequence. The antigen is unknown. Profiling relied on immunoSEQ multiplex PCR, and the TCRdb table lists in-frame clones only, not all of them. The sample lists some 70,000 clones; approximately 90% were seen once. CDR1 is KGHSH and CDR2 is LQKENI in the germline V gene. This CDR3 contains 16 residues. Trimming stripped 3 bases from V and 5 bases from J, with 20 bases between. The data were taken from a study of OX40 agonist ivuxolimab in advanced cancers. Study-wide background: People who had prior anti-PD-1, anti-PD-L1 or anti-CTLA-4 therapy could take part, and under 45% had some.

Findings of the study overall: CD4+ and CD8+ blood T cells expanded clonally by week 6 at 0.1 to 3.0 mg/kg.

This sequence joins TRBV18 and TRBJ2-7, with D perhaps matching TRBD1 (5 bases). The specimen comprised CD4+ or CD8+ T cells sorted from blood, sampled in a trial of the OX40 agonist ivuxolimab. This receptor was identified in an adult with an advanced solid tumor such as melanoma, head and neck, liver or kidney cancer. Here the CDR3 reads CASSPIRDSARDEQYF. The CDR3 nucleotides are TGTGCCAGCTCACCCATCCGAGACAGTGCCAGGGACGAGCAGTACTTC.